Here is one TCR beta chain with its context. Its antigen is unidentified. Clones were sequenced by immunoSEQ multiplex PCR, and TCRdb holds only the in-frame ones, with some missing. This repertoire shows fewer than 400,000 clones, roughly 88% found once; its top ten account for about 0.8%. This sample is drawn from a study of cytomegalovirus exposure and HLA in healthy donors. Overall study results and limits: Both high specificity and high sensitivity reportedly marked the classifier's diagnosis of cytomegalovirus status.

After removal of 1 base from V and 0 bases from J, the junction contained 10 bases not matched to a gene. The CDR3 loop spans 21 amino acids. The germline V gene encodes CDR1 KGHSH and CDR2 LQKENI. The sample was PBMCs. The chain couples TRBV18 to TRBJ2-2; 14 bases align to TRBD2. This clonotype was obtained from a woman aged 18-29 years in good health and CMV-seronegative. The CDR3 loop is CASSPLWTSGRTSANTGELFF. As DNA, the CDR3 is TGTGCCAGCTCACCACTGTGGACTAGCGGGAGGACTTCCGCGAACACCGGGGAGCTGTTTTTT.